Listed below are T cell receptor beta chains from one sample, sequenced in a study of shared clonotypes between healthy human individuals. Sequencing was performed with immunoSEQ multiplex PCR; in TCRdb, only in-frame clones are kept and a portion is missing. The repertoire consists of roughly 810,000 clones, with around 96% occurring once and the leading ten covering about 0.22%. Sequencing was done on a sample of naive CD8+ T cells sorted from blood. The receptors originated from a young man in good health. Both conserved end residues are part of each CDR3. A D gene is named only where the DNA matches it firmly. Expanded clones get a size class; other rows say once, few or many, or leave the size out.

J gene,clone size,D gene,V gene,CDR3 protein,CDR3 DNA
TRBJ2-2,-,-,TRBV9,CASSVGGSGGELFF,TGTGCCAGCAGCGTAGGTGGGTCGGGCGGGGAGCTGTTTTTT
TRBJ1-5,-,-,TRBV9,CASSRWGNQPQHF,TGTGCCAGCAGCAGGTGGGGCAATCAGCCCCAGCATTTT
TRBJ2-5,-,-,TRBV11-3,CASSPDSSQETQYF,TGTGCCAGCAGCCCGGACAGTAGTCAAGAGACCCAGTACTTC
TRBJ2-2,-,TRBD2,TRBV4-1,CASSFRLAGSRELFF,TGCGCCAGCAGTTTCCGACTAGCCGGGTCCCGGGAGCTGTTTTTT
TRBJ1-1,-,-,TRBV6-1,CASGPRGTEAFF,TGTGCCAGCGGCCCACGGGGCACTGAAGCTTTCTTT
TRBJ2-3,few,-,TRBV29-1,CSVEGRTDTQYF,TGCAGCGTTGAAGGACGCACAGATACGCAGTATTTT
TRBJ2-1,once,-,TRBV27,CASSFPDNEQFF,TGTGCCAGCAGTTTCCCTGACAATGAGCAGTTCTTC
TRBJ2-5,-,TRBD1,TRBV18,CASSTTGQGQTQYF,TGTGCCAGCTCAACCACGGGACAGGGGCAGACCCAGTACTTC
TRBJ1-1,-,-,TRBV7-2,CASGPRANTEAFF,TGTGCCAGTGGCCCTAGGGCGAACACTGAAGCTTTCTTT
TRBJ1-1,-,-,TRBV27,CASRDGMNTEAFF,TGTGCCAGCAGAGACGGAATGAACACTGAAGCTTTCTTT
TRBJ1-5,-,-,TRBV6-5,CASSYGVMSQPQHF,TGTGCCAGCAGTTACGGGGTGATGAGTCAGCCCCAGCATTTT
TRBJ1-4,-,TRBD1,TRBV13,CASRRDRGSGEKLFF,TGTGCCAGCAGAAGGGACAGGGGCTCAGGGGAAAAACTGTTTTTT
TRBJ1-1,-,-,TRBV29-1,CSAPDSQNTEAFF,TGCAGCGCCCCGGACAGCCAGAACACTGAAGCTTTCTTT
TRBJ2-2,-,-,TRBV6-6,CASSQWTEKNTGELFF,TGTGCCAGCAGTCAATGGACAGAGAAGAACACCGGGGAGCTGTTTTTT
TRBJ2-7,-,TRBD1,TRBV27,CASSASGQGPFGQYF,TGTGCCAGCAGTGCCTCAGGACAGGGACCTTTTGGGCAGTACTTC
TRBJ1-1,-,-,TRBV4-1,CASSRQDHTEAFF,TGCGCCAGCAGCCGACAGGACCACACTGAAGCTTTCTTT
TRBJ2-7,-,TRBD1,TRBV5-1,CASSLGQGAIEQYF,TGCGCCAGCAGCTTGGGACAGGGAGCGATCGAGCAGTACTTC
TRBJ1-5,-,-,TRBV5-5,CASSLAIYSNQPQHF,TGTGCCAGCAGCTTGGCCATCTATAGCAATCAGCCCCAGCATTTT
TRBJ2-7,-,-,TRBV10-3,CAISETGYEQYF,TGTGCCATCAGTGAGACGGGCTACGAGCAGTACTTC
TRBJ2-3,-,TRBD2,TRBV6-5,CASSGTSGNHTQYF,TGTGCCAGCAGTGGGACTAGCGGGAATCATACGCAGTATTTT
TRBJ2-7,-,TRBD1,TRBV10-2,CASSEAGTGLSEQYF,TGCGCCAGCAGTGAGGCAGGGACAGGGCTGTCCGAGCAGTACTTC
TRBJ2-5,-,TRBD1,TRBV28,CASRPGTGKGVLLETQYF,TGTGCCAGCAGGCCCGGGACAGGGAAGGGGGTCCTTCTGGAGACCCAGTACTTC
TRBJ1-5,few,-,TRBV7-2,CASSPRAYSNQPQHF,TGTGCCAGCAGCCCCAGGGCATATAGCAATCAGCCCCAGCATTTT
TRBJ2-7,-,-,TRBV27,CASSLSARNHEQYF,TGTGCCAGCAGTTTATCGGCCAGGAACCACGAGCAGTACTTC
TRBJ2-1,-,-,TRBV30,CAWSLIGGEQFF,TGTGCCTGGAGCCTGATTGGGGGGGAGCAGTTCTTC
TRBJ2-7,-,-,TRBV13,CASSLALSRDEQYF,TGTGCCAGCAGCTTAGCTTTAAGTCGTGACGAGCAGTACTTC
TRBJ1-1,-,TRBD1,TRBV13,CASSPDRGFNTEAFF,TGTGCCAGCAGCCCAGACAGGGGATTTAACACTGAAGCTTTCTTT
TRBJ2-1,-,-,TRBV19,CASSIGGGVSYNEQFF,TGTGCCAGTAGTATAGGGGGCGGGGTTTCCTACAATGAGCAGTTCTTC
TRBJ2-3,-,TRBD2,TRBV4-3,CASSQVLLASSTDTQYF,TGCGCCAGCAGCCAAGTTCTACTAGCGTCTAGCACAGATACGCAGTATTTT
TRBJ2-2,once,TRBD1,TRBV7-6,CASSTQGAGELFF,TGTGCCAGCTCAACCCAGGGGGCCGGGGAGCTGTTTTTT
TRBJ1-4,-,TRBD1,TRBV28,CASRPLGQGAITNEKLFF,TGTGCCAGCAGACCGCTCGGACAGGGGGCTATAACTAATGAAAAACTGTTTTTT
TRBJ1-1,-,-,TRBV6-5,CASRLGAGTEAFF,TGTGCCAGCAGACTGGGGGCAGGAACTGAAGCTTTCTTT
TRBJ2-7,-,-,TRBV29-1,CSVEGGDDMPYEQYF,TGCAGCGTTGAAGGAGGGGACGACATGCCCTACGAGCAGTACTTC
TRBJ2-1,-,-,TRBV11-2,CASSSVFQSSYNEQFF,TGTGCCAGCAGCTCCGTCTTCCAGAGCTCCTACAATGAGCAGTTCTTC
TRBJ1-2,-,TRBD1,TRBV28,CASSIQGAGGYTF,TGTGCCAGCAGCATACAGGGGGCGGGAGGCTACACCTTC
TRBJ1-5,-,TRBD1,TRBV5-6,CASSPFGQGRNQPQHF,TGTGCCAGCAGCCCTTTTGGACAGGGGCGAAATCAGCCCCAGCATTTT
TRBJ2-7,once,TRBD2,TRBV27,CASSPGTSGSNEQYF,TGTGCCAGCAGTCCCGGGACTAGCGGGAGTAACGAGCAGTACTTC
TRBJ2-5,once,TRBD2,TRBV7-9,CASSSPGLVRETQYF,TGTGCCAGCAGCTCACCAGGACTAGTGAGGGAGACCCAGTACTTC
TRBJ2-2,-,TRBD2,TRBV29-1,CSVVLAGVTGELFF,TGCAGCGTTGTCCTAGCGGGAGTTACCGGGGAGCTGTTTTTT
TRBJ1-2,once,-,TRBV4-1,CASSQDGLGGFYGYTF,TGCGCCAGCAGCCAGGATGGACTTGGGGGATTCTATGGCTACACCTTC
TRBJ2-3,-,-,TRBV28,CASSLPGALAQYF,TGTGCCAGCAGTTTGCCCGGGGCGCTAGCGCAGTATTTT
TRBJ2-7,once,-,TRBV6-1,CASSEVTPMGDVAQYF,TGTGCCAGCAGTGAAGTTACCCCGATGGGAGATGTCGCGCAGTACTTC
TRBJ1-2,-,-,TRBV29-1,CSVGTLEYGYTF,TGCAGCGTTGGAACCCTGGAGTATGGCTACACCTTC